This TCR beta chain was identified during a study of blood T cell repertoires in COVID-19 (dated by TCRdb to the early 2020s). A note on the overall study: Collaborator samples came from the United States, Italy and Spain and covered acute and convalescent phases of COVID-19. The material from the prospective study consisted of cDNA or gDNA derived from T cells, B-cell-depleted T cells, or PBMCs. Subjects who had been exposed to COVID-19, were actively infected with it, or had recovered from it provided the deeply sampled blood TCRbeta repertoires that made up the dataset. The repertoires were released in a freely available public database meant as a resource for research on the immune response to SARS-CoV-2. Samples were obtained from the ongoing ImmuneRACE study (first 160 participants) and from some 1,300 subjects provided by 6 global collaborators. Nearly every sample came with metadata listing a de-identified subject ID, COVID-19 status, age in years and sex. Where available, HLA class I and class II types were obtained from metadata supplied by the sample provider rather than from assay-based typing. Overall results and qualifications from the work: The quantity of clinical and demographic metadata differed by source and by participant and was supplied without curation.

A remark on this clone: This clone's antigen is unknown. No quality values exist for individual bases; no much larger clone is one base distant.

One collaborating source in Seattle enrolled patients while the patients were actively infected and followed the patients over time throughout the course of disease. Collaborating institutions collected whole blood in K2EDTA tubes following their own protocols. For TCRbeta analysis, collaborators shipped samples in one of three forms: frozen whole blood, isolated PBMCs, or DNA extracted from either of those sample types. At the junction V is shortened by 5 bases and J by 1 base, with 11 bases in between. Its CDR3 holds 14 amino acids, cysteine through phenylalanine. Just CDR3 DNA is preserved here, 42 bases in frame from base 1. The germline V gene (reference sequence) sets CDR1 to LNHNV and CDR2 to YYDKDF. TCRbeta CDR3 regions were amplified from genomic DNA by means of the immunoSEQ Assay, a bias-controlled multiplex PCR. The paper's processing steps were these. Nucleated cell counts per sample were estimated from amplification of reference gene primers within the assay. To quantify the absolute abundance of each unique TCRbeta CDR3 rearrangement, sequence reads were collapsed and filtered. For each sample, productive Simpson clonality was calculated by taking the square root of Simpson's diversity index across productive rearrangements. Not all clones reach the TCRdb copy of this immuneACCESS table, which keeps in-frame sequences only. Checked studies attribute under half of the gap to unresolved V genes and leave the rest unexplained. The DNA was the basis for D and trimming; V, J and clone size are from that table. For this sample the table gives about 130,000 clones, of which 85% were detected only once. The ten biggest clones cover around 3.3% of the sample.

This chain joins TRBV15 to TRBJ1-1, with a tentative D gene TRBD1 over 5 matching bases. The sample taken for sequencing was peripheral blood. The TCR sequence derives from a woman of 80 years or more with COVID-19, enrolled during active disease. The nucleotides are TGTGCCACCAGCGGGGCCTGGGCGAACACTGAAGCTTTCTTT. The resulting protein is CATSGAWANTEAFF.